What follows are 30 T cell receptor beta chains derived from one specimen sequenced in a study of post-analysis software for immune sequencing data. Notes on the study in general: Five or six TRBV segments appeared more often in patients than in controls, and TRBV5-6, TRBV5-1 and TRBV20-1 were among these.

Built from TCR beta cDNA, the libraries had unique molecular identifiers in them. From the PCR reads, TCRdb called clonotypes with MiXCR, one entry per CDR3 protein. The sample has hundreds of thousands of distinct CDR3 sequences; around 40% are singletons. Their antigen targets remain unknown. Sequenced sample: blood. These receptor sequences come from a girl aged 10 to 17 with multiple sclerosis.

This clonotype has a handful of counts. The chain joins TRBV11-1 to TRBJ2-5; tentatively, D is TRBD2 (6 bases). Germline loops: CDR1 SGHAT, CDR2 FQDESV (reference sequence). CDR3 length equals 17 residues. V lost 1 base to trimming and J lost 3 bases, with 18 bases between them. CDR3 region: CASSLVREWGPEETQYF. The DNA of the CDR3 is TGTGCCAGCAGCTTAGTACGGGAGTGGGGCCCCGAAGAGACCCAGTACTTC.

The chain uses TRBV20-1 and TRBJ2-1, with TRBD2 identical over 9 bases. From germline, CDR1 is DFQATT and CDR2 SNEGSKA (reference sequence). After removal of 5 bases from V and 5 bases from J, the junction contained 10 bases not matched to a gene. CDR3 length: 15 amino acids. The CDR3 DNA is TGCAGTGCTCCGTTTAGCGGGAGTGGGGACAATGAGCAGTTCTTC. Encoded protein: CSAPFSGSGDNEQFF.

The chain employs TRBV7-9 and TRBJ1-2; TRBD1 agrees at 8 bases. V lost 5 bases and J lost 7; bases outside the gene matches: 3. Per germline, CDR1 SEHNR and CDR2 FQNEAQ (reference sequence). This CDR3 is 12 amino acids long. CDR3 sequence reads: CASSPGTGGYTF. The DNA of the CDR3 is TGTGCCAGCAGCCCGGGGACAGGTGGCTACACCTTC.

The J gene is TRBJ1-5, the V gene TRBV24-1; D is undetermined. The length of the CDR3 is 17 residues. CDR1 is KGHDR and CDR2 is SFDVKD in the germline V gene. The ends were cut back, 4 bases at V and 2 bases at J, with 17 bases in the middle. For the CDR3, the DNA is TGTGCCACCAGTGACCACACTCCGAAGGGAGGCAATCAGCCCCAGCATTTT. It encodes CATSDHTPKGGNQPQHF.

The J gene is TRBJ2-7, the V gene TRBV6-2 or TRBV6-3; D might be TRBD2 (5 bases). This CDR3 has 15 residues. The germline gives CDR1 MNHEY, CDR2 SVGEGT. V gave up 8 bases and J gave up 3 bases, with 20 bases separating them. The CDR3 nucleotides read TGTGCCAGCCTCCAAGGTGGAGGTATCATCTACGAGCAGTACTTC. It specifies CASLQGGGIIYEQYF.

Only a few counts were recorded for this clonotype. V usage is TRBV27 and J usage is TRBJ2-7; 7 bases line up with TRBD1. This CDR3 is built from 17 residues. CDR1 and CDR2 (germline): MNHEY, SMNVEV (reference sequence). The V gene end was trimmed by 2 bases and the J gene end by 4 bases; junction bases not matched to a gene: 14. The CDR3 DNA sequence: TGTGCCAGCAGTTTAGGACAGGCCCCTGTACGAGGTTACGAGCAGTACTTC. Its protein product is CASSLGQAPVRGYEQYF.

The V gene is TRBV4-3, the J gene TRBJ1-5, with TRBD1 as a possible D gene (6 bases). V lost 0 bases, J lost 3 bases, and 12 bases lay in between. This CDR3 is built from 16 residues. Looked up from germline, CDR1 is LGHNA and CDR2 is YSLEER. The CDR3 loop reads CASSQDFRDNNQPQHF. The CDR3 nucleotides are TGCGCCAGCAGCCAAGACTTCCGGGACAACAATCAGCCCCAGCATTTT.

This clonotype was seen a few times. The chain joins TRBV20-1 to TRBJ2-3, with TRBD1 as a possible D gene (6 bases). The V end lost 3 bases, the J end lost 6 bases, and 13 bases lay between the germline ends. The CDR3 spans 13 residues. Germline V gene data show CDR1 as DFQATT and CDR2 as SNEGSKA (reference sequence). The CDR3 coding sequence is TGCAGTGCTAGGGCAGGGGAGTGGGATACGCAGTATTTT. Encoded protein: CSARAGEWDTQYF.

The gene calls are TRBV5-1 and TRBJ2-2; 8 bases match TRBD1. The CDR3 contains 16 residues. CDR1 SGHRS and CDR2 YFSETQ come from the germline V gene. The trim removed 4 bases at V and 7 bases at J, leaving 12 bases unmatched. The CDR3 DNA is TGCGCCAGCAGCCCCGGACAGGGAGGATCGGGCGGGGAGCTGTTTTTT. Protein product: CASSPGQGGSGGELFF.

This chain joins TRBV5-6 and TRBJ2-5; D remains unclear. V lost 2 bases and J 5 bases, leaving 13 bases between the germline ends. Germline CDR1 reads SGHDT; CDR2 reads YYEEEE. The CDR3 length is 14 residues. The CDR3 region has the DNA TGTGCCAGCAGCTTTAACATGGTCGGGGAGACCCAGTACTTC. This codes for CASSFNMVGETQYF.

The chain couples TRBV7-2 to TRBJ2-1, with a weak D call TRBD2 (7 bases). The V end lost 4 bases, the J end lost 10 bases, and 20 bases lay between the germline ends. Germline CDR1 reads SGHTA; CDR2 reads FQGNSA. The CDR3 is 15 residues long. The CDR3 region is CASSSGGQRYYEQFF. The CDR3 DNA sequence: TGTGCCAGCAGCTCGGGAGGACAGAGATACTACGAGCAGTTCTTC.

A note on this clonotype: A read error may produce the germline difference seen at one junction end. The V and J genes are TRBV27 and TRBJ2-7; 10 bases match TRBD1. The CDR3 totals 16 residues. Germline lookup yields CDR1 MNHEY and CDR2 SMNVEV (reference sequence). CDR3 in amino acids: CVSSLNPGQGFYEQYF. CDR3 DNA: TGTGTCAGCAGTTTAAACCCGGGACAGGGGTTCTACGAGCAGTACTTC.

About this clonotype: The junction departs from the called germline gene at one end, perhaps through a read error. The rearrangement links TRBV24-1 to TRBJ1-1; tentatively, D is TRBD1 (5 bases). The CDR3 totals 13 residues. Germline CDR1 and CDR2: KGHDR and SFDVKD. Here the CDR3 reads CATSDTQGTEAFF. CDR3 sequence (DNA): TGTGCCACCAGTGATACCCAGGGTACTGAGGCTTTCTTT.

By share, this clonotype counts as medium-sized. As DNA, the CDR3 is TGTGCCAGCCCCCTCCCGGGACTAGCGGAATACGAGCAGTACTTC. Encoded protein: CASPLPGLAEYEQYF. The V gene is TRBV21-1, the J gene TRBJ2-7; the D call TRBD2 from the table was never checked on the DNA. TRBV21-1 is described as a pseudogene. The CDR3 is 15 residues long.

The rearrangement uses TRBV6-5 and TRBJ2-1; D might be TRBD1 (5 bases). V was clipped by 7 bases and J by 0 bases, with 13 bases between them. The CDR3 runs to 15 residues. Per the germline V gene, CDR1 is MNHEY and CDR2 is SVGAGI. Here the CDR3 DNA reads TGTGCCAGCACCGGAGACAGCAGCTCCTACAATGAGCAGTTCTTC. Protein: CASTGDSSSYNEQFF.

This clonotype was picked up a small number of times. The rearrangement links TRBV10-3 to TRBJ2-6; a weak D match, TRBD1 (6 bases). V was shortened by 4 bases and J by 0 bases, with 16 bases between the two germline ends. Germline V lookup: CDR1 ENHRY, CDR2 SYGVKD. This CDR3 comprises 18 residues. CDR3 sequence (DNA): TGTGCCATCAGTGCGGGTGTTCGAGGGGGCTCTGGGGCCAACGTCCTGACTTTC. It translates to CAISAGVRGGSGANVLTF.

The chain uses TRBV28 and TRBJ2-7; the D is unclear. Trimming removed 8 bases at V and 0 bases at J, with 8 bases between. CDR1 is MDHEN, CDR2 SYDVKM, per germline. The CDR3 covers 12 residues. In nucleotides, the CDR3 is TGTGCCAGCGGTAGTAGCTCCTACGAGCAGTACTTC. Its protein is CASGSSSYEQYF.

The rearrangement links TRBV7-8 to TRBJ2-7; 7 bases map to TRBD1. CDR3 length: 15 residues. V lost 1 base and J lost 3; bases outside the gene matches: 6. Germline V CDR1 and CDR2: SGHVS, FQNEAQ. This chain's CDR3 is CASSLEPRTGYEQYF. CDR3 sequence (DNA): TGTGCCAGCAGCTTAGAGCCCCGGACAGGCTACGAGCAGTACTTC.

This rearrangement joins TRBV20-1 to TRBJ2-1; 7 bases align to TRBD2. Losses at the gene ends were 5 bases for V and 2 bases for J; bases not matched to a gene: 6. The CDR3 has 14 residues. CDR1 is DFQATT, CDR2 SNEGSKA, per germline (reference sequence). The CDR3 nucleotides read TGCAGTGCTGTGCGCGGGAGCACCTACAATGAGCAGTTCTTC. This translates into CSAVRGSTYNEQFF.

The rearrangement uses TRBV20-1 and TRBJ2-7; D is unclear. Germline V gene data show CDR1 as DFQATT and CDR2 as SNEGSKA (reference sequence). Between the trimmed V and J ends, which lost 3 bases and 2 bases, there was a span of 14 bases. CDR3 length: 14 amino acids. This CDR3 is CSARTEGTTYEQYF. The CDR3 nucleotides are TGCAGTGCTAGGACGGAAGGCACCACCTACGAGCAGTACTTC.

CDR3 in amino acids: CASTGSQETQYF. CDR3 nucleotide sequence: TGTGCCAGCACGGGTTCCCAAGAGACCCAGTACTTC. V gene TRBV6-5 combines with J gene TRBJ2-5, with D unclear. CDR3 length: 12 residues. Trimming took off 7 bases at V and 1 base at J, with 7 bases between the two ends. Germline CDR1 MNHEY, CDR2 SVGAGI.

Concerning this clonotype: The junction shows a germline mismatch at one end, possibly a read error. V gene TRBV4-2 combines with J gene TRBJ2-5; TRBD2 aligns across 11 bases. The CDR3 contains 17 residues. Germline lookup yields CDR1 LGHNA and CDR2 YNFKEQ. CDR3 coding DNA: TGTGCCAGCAGCCAAGAGGGGACTAGCGGAGTTGAAGAGGCCCAGTACTTC. This sequence encodes CASSQEGTSGVEEAQYF.

V gene TRBV12-3 or TRBV12-4 combines with J gene TRBJ2-5; the D is unclear. TRBJ2-7 explains the end of the DNA better; the J call may be wrong. CDR3 length: 14 amino acids. CDR3 DNA: TGTGCCAGCAGCCCACCAGAACAGTACTACGAGCAGTACTTC. Its protein product is CASSPPEQYYEQYF.

This sequence joins TRBV5-1 and TRBJ2-1; 14 positions agree with TRBD2. The CDR3 runs to 19 residues. CDR1 is SGHRS, CDR2 YFSETQ, per germline. V dropped 5 bases and J dropped 9; count of bases not matched to a gene: 19. The CDR3 loop is CASRNRGTSGGLPLTEQFF. Here the CDR3 DNA reads TGCGCCAGCAGGAACCGAGGGACTAGCGGGGGCCTCCCACTAACTGAGCAGTTCTTC.

This clonotype was recorded many times. The rearrangement links TRBV25-1 to TRBJ1-2; D gene ambiguous. With 3 bases removed from V and 4 bases from J, the gap between germline ends came to 6 bases. This CDR3 region has 12 residues. The germline V gene has CDR1 MGHDK and CDR2 SYGVNS. The CDR3 spells CASSDRGYGYTF. The CDR3 nucleotides are TGTGCCAGCAGTGATCGAGGCTATGGCTACACCTTC.

V gene TRBV4-2 combines with J gene TRBJ2-7; TRBD2 aligns across 8 bases. CDR1 and CDR2 (germline): LGHNA, YNFKEQ. The CDR3 is 17 residues long. Trimming took 0 bases from V and 3 from J; bases not matched to a gene: 10. CDR3 protein: CASSQEPRGRTNYEQYF. The CDR3 DNA reads TGTGCCAGCAGCCAAGAACCCCGCGGGAGGACTAACTACGAGCAGTACTTC.

In nucleotides, the CDR3 is TGCGCCAGCAGCTTCAGCGGGAGAGTGAAAGCAGATACGCAGTATTTT. Amino acid sequence: CASSFSGRVKADTQYF. This chain links TRBV5-1 with TRBJ2-3, with TRBD2 matching over 8 bases. Per germline, CDR1 SGHRS and CDR2 YFSETQ. This CDR3 region has 16 residues. V shed 2 bases and J 4 bases; nucleotides not matched to a gene: 9. The whole variable domain, remainder taken from reference TRBV5-1 and TRBJ2-3, is KAGVTQTPRYLIKTRGQQVTLSCSPISGHRSVSWYQQTPGQGLQFLFEYFSETQRNKGNFPGRFSGRQFSNSRSEMNVSTLELGDSALYLCASSFSGRVKADTQYFGPGTRLTVL.

The chain couples TRBV7-9 to TRBJ1-1; D is unclear. The CDR3 contains 13 residues. Trimming shortened V by 0 bases and J by 7 bases, and 9 bases separated the two germline ends. The germline gives CDR1 SEHNR, CDR2 FQNEAQ (reference sequence). The CDR3 nucleotides are TGTGCCAGCAGCTTAGCAACTCGAAGTGAAGCTTTCTTT. Translation: CASSLATRSEAFF.

This clonotype was picked up a small number of times. The rearrangement uses TRBV7-8 and TRBJ2-5; 8 bases map to TRBD1. Germline lookup yields CDR1 SGHVS and CDR2 FQNEAQ. With V trimmed by 5 bases and J by 7 bases, 12 bases remained unmatched. This CDR3 comprises 15 residues. The CDR3 loop is CASSNRDRPEGTQYF. The CDR3 DNA reads TGTGCCAGCAGCAACCGGGACAGGCCAGAGGGGACCCAGTACTTC.

This clonotype showed up just a few times. The rearrangement links TRBV3-1 to TRBJ2-5, with TRBD2 matching 7 bases. CDR3 length equals 18 residues. V trimming: 3 bases; J trimming: 5 bases; junction bases outside the gene matches: 18. The germline V gene encodes CDR1 LGHDT and CDR2 YNNKEL (reference sequence). CDR3 nucleotides: TGTGCCAGCAGCCAGAGATTCGGAGCGGGAATCAGCGGGGAGACCCAGTACTTC. This sequence encodes CASSQRFGAGISGETQYF.